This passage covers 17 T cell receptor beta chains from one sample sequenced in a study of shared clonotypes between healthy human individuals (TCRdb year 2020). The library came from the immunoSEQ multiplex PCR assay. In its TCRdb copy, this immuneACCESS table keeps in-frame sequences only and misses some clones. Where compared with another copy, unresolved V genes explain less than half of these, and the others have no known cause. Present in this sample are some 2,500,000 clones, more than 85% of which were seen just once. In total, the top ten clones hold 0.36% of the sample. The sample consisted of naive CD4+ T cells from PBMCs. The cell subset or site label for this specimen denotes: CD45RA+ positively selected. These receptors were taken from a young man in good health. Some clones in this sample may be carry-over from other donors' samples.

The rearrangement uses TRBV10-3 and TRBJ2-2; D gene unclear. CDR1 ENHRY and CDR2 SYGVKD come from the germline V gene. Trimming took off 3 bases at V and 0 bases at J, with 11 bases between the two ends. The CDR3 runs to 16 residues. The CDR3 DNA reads TGTGCCATCAGTGATTTATCTGGCGCGAACACCGGGGAGCTGTTTTTT. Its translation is CAISDLSGANTGELFF.

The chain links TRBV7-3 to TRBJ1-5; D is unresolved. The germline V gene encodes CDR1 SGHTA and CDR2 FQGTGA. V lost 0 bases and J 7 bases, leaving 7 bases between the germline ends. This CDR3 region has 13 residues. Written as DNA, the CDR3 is TGTGCCAGCAGCTTAACAAGGAGCCAGCCCCAGCATTTT. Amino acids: CASSLTRSQPQHF.

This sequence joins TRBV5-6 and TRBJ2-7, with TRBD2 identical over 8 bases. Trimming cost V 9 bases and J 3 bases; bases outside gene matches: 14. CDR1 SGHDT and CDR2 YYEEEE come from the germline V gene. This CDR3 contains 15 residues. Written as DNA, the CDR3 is TGTGCCATCGTGACGAGTGGGACTAGATTCTACGAGCAGTACTTC. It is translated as CAIVTSGTRFYEQYF.

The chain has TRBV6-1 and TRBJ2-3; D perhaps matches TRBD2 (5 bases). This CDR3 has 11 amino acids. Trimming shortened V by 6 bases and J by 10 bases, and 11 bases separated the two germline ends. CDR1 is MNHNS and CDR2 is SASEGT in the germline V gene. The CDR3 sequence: CASRSGRAQYF. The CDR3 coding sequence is TGTGCCAGCAGGAGCGGAAGGGCGCAGTATTTT.

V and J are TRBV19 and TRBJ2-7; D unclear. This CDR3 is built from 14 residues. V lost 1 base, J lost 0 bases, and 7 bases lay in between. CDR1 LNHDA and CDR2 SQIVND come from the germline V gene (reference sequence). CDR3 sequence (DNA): TGTGCCAGTAGTATAGGTCCCTACTCCTACGAGCAGTACTTC. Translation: CASSIGPYSYEQYF.

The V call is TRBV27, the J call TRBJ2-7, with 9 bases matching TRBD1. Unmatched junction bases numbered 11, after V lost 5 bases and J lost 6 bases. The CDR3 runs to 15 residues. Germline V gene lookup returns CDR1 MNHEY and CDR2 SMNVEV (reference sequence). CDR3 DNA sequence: TGTGCCAGCAGTCCGACCCCCGGGACAGGGCGCGAGCAGTACTTC. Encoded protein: CASSPTPGTGREQYF.

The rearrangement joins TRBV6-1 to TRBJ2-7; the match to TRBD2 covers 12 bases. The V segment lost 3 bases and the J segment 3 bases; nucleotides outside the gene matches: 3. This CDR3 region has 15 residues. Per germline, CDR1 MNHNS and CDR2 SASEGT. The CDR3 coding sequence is TGTGCCAGCAGTGACGGGACTAGCGGGTTCTACGAGCAGTACTTC. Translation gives CASSDGTSGFYEQYF.

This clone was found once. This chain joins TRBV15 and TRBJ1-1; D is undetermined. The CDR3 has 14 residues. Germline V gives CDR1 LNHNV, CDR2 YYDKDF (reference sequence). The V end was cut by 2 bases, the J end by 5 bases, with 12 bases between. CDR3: CATSRITLGTEAFF. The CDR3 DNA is TGTGCCACCAGCAGAATAACGCTCGGGACTGAAGCTTTCTTT.

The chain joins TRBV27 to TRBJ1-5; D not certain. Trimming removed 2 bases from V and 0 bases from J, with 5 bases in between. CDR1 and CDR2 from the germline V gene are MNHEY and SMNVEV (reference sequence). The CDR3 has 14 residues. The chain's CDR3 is CASSLSGSNQPQHF. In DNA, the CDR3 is TGTGCCAGCAGTTTAAGCGGTAGCAATCAGCCCCAGCATTTT.

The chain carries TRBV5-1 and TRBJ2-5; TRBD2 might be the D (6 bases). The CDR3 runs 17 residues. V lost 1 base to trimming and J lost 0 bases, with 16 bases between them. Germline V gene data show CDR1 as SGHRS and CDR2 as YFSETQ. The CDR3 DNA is TGCGCCAGCAGCTTGTCTAGCGCCCGAGCGTACCAAGAGACCCAGTACTTC. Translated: CASSLSSARAYQETQYF.

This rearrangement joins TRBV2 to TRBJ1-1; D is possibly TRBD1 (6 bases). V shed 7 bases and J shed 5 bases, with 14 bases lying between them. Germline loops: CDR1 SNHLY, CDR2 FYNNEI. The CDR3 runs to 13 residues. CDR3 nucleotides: TGTGCCAGCACTATACAGGGAAGAACTGAAGCTTTCTTT. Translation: CASTIQGRTEAFF.

CDR3 protein: CASSPTPGLSSSYEQYF. DNA of the CDR3: TGTGCCAGCTCACCAACACCGGGACTTTCGAGCTCCTACGAGCAGTACTTC. The chain links TRBV18 to TRBJ2-7, with a tentative D call TRBD2 (6 bases). Trimming shortened V by 2 bases and J by 0 bases, and 17 bases separated the two germline ends. This CDR3 has 17 amino acids. Germline V CDR1 and CDR2: KGHSH, LQKENI.

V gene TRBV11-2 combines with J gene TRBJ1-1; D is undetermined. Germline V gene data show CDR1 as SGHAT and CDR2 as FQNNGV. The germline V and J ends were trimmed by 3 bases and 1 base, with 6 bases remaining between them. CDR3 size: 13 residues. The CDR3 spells CASSLRTNTEAFF. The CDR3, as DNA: TGTGCCAGCAGCTTGCGAACGAACACTGAAGCTTTCTTT.

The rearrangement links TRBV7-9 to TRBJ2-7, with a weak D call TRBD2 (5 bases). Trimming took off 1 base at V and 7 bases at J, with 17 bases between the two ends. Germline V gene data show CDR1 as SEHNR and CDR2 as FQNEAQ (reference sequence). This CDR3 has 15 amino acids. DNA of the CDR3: TGTGCCAGCAGCTTAGAAGGAGGATCCCCTAGGGAGCAGTACTTC. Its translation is CASSLEGGSPREQYF.

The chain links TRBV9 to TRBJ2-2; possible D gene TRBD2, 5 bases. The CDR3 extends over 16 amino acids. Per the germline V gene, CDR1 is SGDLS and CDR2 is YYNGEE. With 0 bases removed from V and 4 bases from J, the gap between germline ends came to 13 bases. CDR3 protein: CASSVAVGVATGELFF. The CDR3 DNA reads TGTGCCAGCAGCGTAGCGGTGGGAGTGGCCACCGGGGAGCTGTTTTTT.

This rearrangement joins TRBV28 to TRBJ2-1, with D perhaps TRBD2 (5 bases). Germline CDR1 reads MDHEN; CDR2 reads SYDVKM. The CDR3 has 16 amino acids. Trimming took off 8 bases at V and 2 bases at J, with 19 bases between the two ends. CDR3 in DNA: TGTGCCAGCGGTATCCTCCGGGGTGGCACCTACAATGAGCAGTTCTTC. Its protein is CASGILRGGTYNEQFF.

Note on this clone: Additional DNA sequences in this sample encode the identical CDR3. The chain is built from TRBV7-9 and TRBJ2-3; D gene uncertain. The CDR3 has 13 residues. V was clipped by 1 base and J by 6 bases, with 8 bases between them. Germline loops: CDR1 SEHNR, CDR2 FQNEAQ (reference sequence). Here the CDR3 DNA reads TGTGCCAGCAGCTTAGATTCCGGGGATACGCAGTATTTT. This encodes CASSLDSGDTQYF.